The 14 T cell receptor beta chains below come from one sample, sequenced in a study of control samples from healthy donors and cancer patients. Libraries were prepared by immunoSEQ multiplex PCR; TCRdb keeps only in-frame clonotypes and omits some of them. The repertoire holds tens of thousands of clones, less than 90% seen once, with 7.5% to 8% in the top ten. Sequenced: blood. Source of these receptors: a woman aged 60-75 years in good health.

The V call is TRBV7-2, the J call TRBJ1-4, with D unclear. The CDR3 sequence is 15 residues long. The germline V gene has CDR1 SGHTA and CDR2 FQGNSA. Between the trimmed V and J ends, which lost 5 bases and 10 bases, there was a span of 20 bases. CDR3 coding DNA: TGTGCCAGCAGCCCGAGATCAGGTCCGGGAGTAAAACTGTTTTTT. As protein: CASSPRSGPGVKLFF.

The chain is built from TRBV28 and TRBJ1-2; tentatively, D is TRBD1 (6 bases). Germline loops: CDR1 MDHEN, CDR2 SYDVKM. Trimming left V 8 bases short and J 2 bases short, with 18 bases between. This CDR3 has 15 amino acids. The CDR3 region is CASRAPEQGNYGYTF. The CDR3 DNA is TGTGCCAGCCGGGCGCCTGAGCAGGGGAACTATGGCTACACCTTC.

The genes are TRBV5-1 and TRBJ2-3, with 12 bases lining up with TRBD2. This CDR3 has 16 amino acids. The junction had 3 bases not matched to a gene; V was cut back by 1 base and J by 3 bases. Per the germline V gene, CDR1 is SGHRS and CDR2 is YFSETQ. The CDR3, as DNA: TGCGCCAGCAGCTTGCCGCTAGCGGGAGGGACAGATACGCAGTATTTT. Amino acids: CASSLPLAGGTDTQYF.

The rearrangement joins TRBV2 to TRBJ2-1, with D possibly TRBD1 on 5 matching bases. The germline V gene has CDR1 SNHLY and CDR2 FYNNEI. CDR3 length: 15 amino acids. V was shortened by 7 bases and J by 3 bases, with 16 bases between the two germline ends. CDR3: CASIQAGILYNEQFF. CDR3 DNA sequence: TGTGCCAGCATCCAAGCAGGGATCCTCTACAATGAGCAGTTCTTC.

This chain uses TRBV19 with TRBJ1-6; TRBD1 matches at 10 bases. Germline lookup yields CDR1 LNHDA and CDR2 SQIVND (reference sequence). The length of the CDR3 is 16 residues. J lost 7 bases, V lost 4 bases, and 7 bases had no gene match. CDR3 sequence reads: CASSTLRDRGNSPLHF. The CDR3 DNA reads as TGTGCCAGTAGTACCCTGCGGGACAGGGGAAATTCACCCCTCCACTTT.

The gene calls are TRBV2 and TRBJ2-7; 14 bases are a match to TRBD2. Germline CDR1 and CDR2: SNHLY and FYNNEI. CDR3 length: 16 residues. The V and J ends lost 1 base and 6 bases, in that order; junction bases with no gene match: 5. CDR3 sequence reads: CASSEDGLAGGGEQYF. CDR3 coding DNA: TGTGCCAGCAGTGAAGACGGACTAGCGGGGGGAGGCGAGCAGTACTTC.

The CDR3 DNA sequence: TGTGCCAGCATCAAAGGGGACAGCAATGAGCAGTTCTTC. Its translation: CASIKGDSNEQFF. The chain employs TRBV18 and TRBJ2-1; TRBD1 matches at 7 bases. The CDR3 sequence is 13 residues long. Germline V lookup: CDR1 KGHSH, CDR2 LQKENI. V was clipped by 8 bases and J by 6 bases; unmatched bases: 7.

J is TRBJ1-1 and V is TRBV7-9; D is unclear. The CDR3 is 13 amino acids. V lost 7 bases and J lost 0, with 9 bases in between. Germline V lookup: CDR1 SEHNR, CDR2 FQNEAQ (reference sequence). CDR3 region: CASTPRLNTEAFF. The CDR3 DNA follows: TGTGCCAGCACTCCAAGACTGAACACTGAAGCTTTCTTT.

The CDR3 DNA reads as TGTGCCAGCAGGCCTCGACTAGCAACAGATACGCAGTATTTT. Its translation is CASRPRLATDTQYF. This chain connects TRBV5-8 to TRBJ2-3, with TRBD2 matching over 7 bases. The V segment lost 5 bases and the J segment 3 bases; nucleotides outside the gene matches: 6. The germline CDR1 and CDR2 sequences are SGHTS and YDEGEE. This CDR3 contains 14 residues.

The CDR3 protein is CASSLGLAVSYNEQFF. In DNA, the CDR3 is TGTGCCAGCAGCTTGGGCCTAGCGGTTTCCTACAATGAGCAGTTCTTC. This chain uses TRBV5-8 with TRBJ2-1; 7 bases match TRBD2. The V gene's germline CDR1 is SGHTS and CDR2 YDEGEE. The CDR3 has 16 amino acids. Trimming cost V 0 bases and J 1 base; bases outside gene matches: 4.

Only a few counts were recorded for this clone. The gene calls are TRBV6-5 and TRBJ1-1, with D hard to call. There are 12 residues in the CDR3. The germline gives CDR1 MNHEY, CDR2 SVGAGI. The CDR3 DNA reads as TGTGGCGCGGCGGGCTCGGGCACTGAAGCTTTCTTT. Translation gives CGAAGSGTEAFF.

This clone was seen just once. The rearrangement links TRBV15 to TRBJ1-2, with 9 nucleotides matching TRBD1. CDR3 length: 15 residues. CDR1 and CDR2 (germline): LNHNV, YYDKDF (reference sequence). V shed 0 bases and J 5 bases; nucleotides not matched to a gene: 4. The CDR3 loop is CATSREDRGGYGYTF. The CDR3 DNA reads as TGTGCCACCAGCAGAGAGGACAGGGGAGGTTATGGCTACACCTTC.

This CDR3 reads CAIREGTSKETQYF. The CDR3 region has the DNA TGTGCCATCAGGGAGGGGACTAGCAAAGAGACCCAGTACTTC. The chain carries TRBV10-3 and TRBJ2-5, with TRBD2 matching over 9 bases. Trimming took 6 bases from V and 3 from J; bases not matched to a gene: 5. This CDR3 is 14 amino acids long. Germline loops: CDR1 ENHRY, CDR2 SYGVKD.

The chain has TRBV11-3 and TRBJ2-1; 8 bases agree with TRBD2. This CDR3 is 17 amino acids long. V was pared by 1 base and J by 0 bases, with 5 bases of the junction left unmatched. CDR1 is SGHNT and CDR2 is YENEEA in the germline V gene. CDR3 nucleotides: TGTGCCAGCAGCTTAGGTAGCGGGACCAGCTCCTACAATGAGCAGTTCTTC. Its translation is CASSLGSGTSSYNEQFF. Full variable domain (remainder filled in from reference TRBV11-3 and TRBJ2-1): EAGVVQSPRYKIIEKKQPVAFWCNPISGHNTLYWYLQNLGQGPELLIRYENEEAVDDSQLPKDRFSAERLKGVDSTLKIQPAELGDSAVYLCASSLGSGTSSYNEQFFGPGTRLTVL.